These 23 T cell receptor beta chains were sequenced from one sample in a study of blood T cell repertoires in COVID-19. The data were produced by immunoSEQ multiplex PCR, yet TCRdb's version contains in-frame clones alone and is incomplete. The sample shows about 210,000 clones, 84% of them seen only once. The sample comprised peripheral blood. These receptors all stem from a woman older than 75 with COVID-19, enrolled during active disease.

The CDR3 nucleotides are TGTGCCAGCAGCCCCACAGGTGCACGCTACGAGCAGTACTTC. Translated, it gives CASSPTGARYEQYF. V and J are TRBV28 and TRBJ2-7, with D perhaps TRBD1 (5 bases). The length of the CDR3 is 14 residues. V was clipped by 6 bases and J by 3 bases, with 15 bases between them. Germline V CDR1 and CDR2: MDHEN, SYDVKM. The whole variable domain, remainder taken from reference TRBV28 and TRBJ2-7, is DVKVTQSSRYLVKRTGEKVFLECVQDMDHENMFWYRQDPGLGLRLIYFSYDVKMKEKGDIPEGYSVSREKKERFSLILESASTNQTSMYLCASSPTGARYEQYFGPGTRLTVT.

The CDR3 loop reads CASSSGQPSGNTIYF. CDR3 in DNA: TGCGCCAGCAGCTCGGGACAGCCCTCTGGAAACACCATATATTTT. The chain links TRBV5-1 to TRBJ1-3; 7 bases line up with TRBD1. The CDR3 length is 15 residues. The V and J ends lost 3 bases and 0 bases, in that order; junction bases with no gene match: 3. CDR1 and CDR2 from the germline V gene are SGHRS and YFSETQ.

V gene TRBV6-2 or TRBV6-3 combines with J gene TRBJ1-1; D is unresolved. The germline CDR1 and CDR2 sequences are MNHEY and SVGEGT. There are 14 residues in the CDR3. The ends were cut back, 0 bases at V and 1 base at J, with 6 bases in the middle. The CDR3 is CASSYSVGNTEAFF. CDR3 sequence (DNA): TGTGCCAGCAGTTACTCCGTCGGGAACACTGAAGCTTTCTTT.

V is TRBV18 and J is TRBJ1-5, with TRBD1 matching over 7 bases. CDR1 and CDR2 (germline): KGHSH, LQKENI. V lost 2 bases to trimming and J lost 5 bases; unmatched junction nucleotides: 0. This CDR3 has 13 amino acids. The CDR3 DNA sequence: TGTGCCAGCTCACCAGACAGGGATCAGCCCCAGCATTTT. Its protein product is CASSPDRDQPQHF.

This chain uses TRBV5-1 with TRBJ2-5; 9 nucleotides match TRBD1. With V trimmed by 4 bases and J by 3 bases, 4 bases remained unmatched. This CDR3 is 14 amino acids long. The V gene's germline CDR1 is SGHRS and CDR2 YFSETQ. In DNA, the CDR3 is TGCGCCAGCAGCATACAGGGGGCGGAAGAGACCCAGTACTTC. Amino acids: CASSIQGAEETQYF.

The rearrangement uses TRBV9 and TRBJ2-5; TRBD2 matches 11 bases. Trimming at V came to 4 bases and at J to 2 bases, leaving 7 bases not matched to a gene. CDR1 is SGDLS and CDR2 is YYNGEE in the germline V gene. The CDR3 runs 16 residues. CDR3 region: CASSSRLAGKQETQYF. DNA for the CDR3: TGTGCCAGCAGCTCCCGACTAGCGGGAAAACAAGAGACCCAGTACTTC.

This chain's CDR3 is CASSLTGFASPLHF. The CDR3 DNA is TGTGCCAGCAGCCTGACAGGGTTTGCTTCACCCCTCCACTTT. The genes are TRBV9 and TRBJ1-6, with 7 bases that match TRBD1. The CDR3 covers 14 residues. CDR1 SGDLS and CDR2 YYNGEE come from the germline V gene. Trimming cost V 4 bases and J 9 bases; bases outside gene matches: 7.

This clone has only one observation. V usage is TRBV4-1 and J usage is TRBJ2-3; 8 nucleotides line up with TRBD1. This CDR3 comprises 15 residues. V shed 5 bases and J 6 bases; nucleotides not matched to a gene: 10. Germline assignment: CDR1 MGHRA and CDR2 YSYEKL. The CDR3 is CASSKLGDRYDTQYF. The CDR3 nucleotides read TGCGCCAGCAGCAAACTAGGGGACAGGTACGATACGCAGTATTTT.

This rearrangement joins TRBV18 to TRBJ2-7; TRBD1 matches at 7 bases. V was pared by 4 bases and J by 2 bases, with 5 bases of the junction left unmatched. Germline CDR1 and CDR2: KGHSH and LQKENI. This CDR3 has 14 residues. CDR3 in amino acids: CASSQGATAYEQYF. The CDR3 DNA sequence: TGTGCCAGCTCACAGGGGGCCACAGCCTACGAGCAGTACTTC.

J is TRBJ2-2 and V is TRBV13; D possibly corresponds to TRBD1 (6 bases). This CDR3 comprises 15 residues. Germline values: CDR1 PRHDT, CDR2 FYEKMQ (reference sequence). Trimming stripped 5 bases from V and 2 bases from J, with 12 bases between. The CDR3: CASSPGQINTGELFF. The CDR3 nucleotides read TGTGCCAGCAGCCCTGGACAGATAAACACCGGGGAGCTGTTTTTT.

The CDR3 DNA sequence: TGTGCCAGCAGCTCTCTCACAGGACCCTATGGCTACACCTTC. Amino acids: CASSSLTGPYGYTF. This chain joins TRBV7-2 and TRBJ1-2; a possible D gene is TRBD1 (5 bases). The CDR3 covers 14 residues. Germline V gene lookup returns CDR1 SGHTA and CDR2 FQGNSA. Trimming removed 4 bases from V and 4 bases from J, with 13 bases in between.

The chain has TRBV4-2 and TRBJ1-2, with 9 nucleotides matching TRBD1. This CDR3 is 13 amino acids long. V gave up 2 bases and J gave up 8 bases; unmatched junction bases: 3. Germline V lookup: CDR1 LGHNA, CDR2 YNFKEQ. The CDR3 here is CASSQRTGEGYTF. The CDR3 nucleotides are TGTGCCAGCAGCCAACGGACAGGGGAGGGCTACACCTTC.

CDR3 amino acids: CAWNIAGGAETQYF. Written as DNA, the CDR3 is TGTGCCTGGAATATAGCGGGGGGGGCAGAGACCCAGTACTTC. The chain employs TRBV30 and TRBJ2-5; 11 positions match TRBD2. The CDR3 length is 14 residues. CDR1 GTSNPN and CDR2 SVGIG come from the germline V gene (reference sequence). The ends lost 4 bases at V and 4 bases at J; junction bases unmatched: 5.

The rearrangement links TRBV2 to TRBJ2-7, with TRBD2 matching 9 bases. V lost 7 bases, J lost 3 bases, and 7 bases stayed unmatched. This CDR3 region has 14 residues. Germline values: CDR1 SNHLY, CDR2 FYNNEI. For the CDR3, the DNA is TGTGCCAGCAAAGCGGGGGGCGGGGGCTACGAGCAGTACTTC. Its protein product is CASKAGGGGYEQYF. The variable domain in full, with the rest retrieved from reference TRBV2 and TRBJ2-7, is EPEVTQTPSHQVTQMGQEVILRCVPISNHLYFYWYRQILGQKVEFLVSFYNNEISEKSEIFDDQFSVERPDGSNFTLKIRSTKLEDSAMYFCASKAGGGGYEQYFGPGTRLTVT.

The chain employs TRBV2 and TRBJ1-4; 7 positions agree with TRBD1. Germline V lookup: CDR1 SNHLY, CDR2 FYNNEI. Losses at the gene ends were 2 bases for V and 7 bases for J; bases not matched to a gene: 10. The CDR3 contains 16 residues. CDR3 DNA sequence: TGTGCCAGCAGTGAATGGGCAGGGGGTCGGAGTGAAAAACTGTTTTTT. Translated: CASSEWAGGRSEKLFF.

The V call is TRBV6-5, the J call TRBJ1-1; 8 bases are shared with TRBD1. Trimming cost V 0 bases and J 7 bases; bases outside gene matches: 10. Germline assignment: CDR1 MNHEY and CDR2 SVGAGI. The CDR3 covers 16 residues. CDR3 residues: CASSYSSPTGVVEAFF. Written as DNA, the CDR3 is TGTGCCAGCAGTTACTCCTCCCCGACAGGGGTAGTTGAAGCTTTCTTT.

This chain uses TRBV9 with TRBJ1-4; weak D call: TRBD1 (6 bases). The CDR3 has 15 residues. The germline gives CDR1 SGDLS, CDR2 YYNGEE. The germline V and J ends were trimmed by 0 bases and 6 bases, with 12 bases remaining between them. CDR3 sequence (DNA): TGTGCCAGCAGCGTAGGAGGAACAGGGTATGAAAAACTGTTTTTT. It encodes CASSVGGTGYEKLFF. Using reference TRBV9 and TRBJ1-4 for the parts outside the CDR3, the full variable domain is DSGVTQTPKHLITATGQRVTLRCSPRSGDLSVYWYQQSLDQGLQFLIQYYNGEERAKGNILERFSAQQFPDLHSELNLSSLELGDSALYFCASSVGGTGYEKLFFGSGTQLSVL.

The chain couples TRBV3-1 (or the pseudogene TRBV3-2) to TRBJ2-5; 9 nucleotides agree with TRBD2. This CDR3 comprises 19 residues. The germline gives CDR1 LGHDT, CDR2 YNNKEL (reference sequence). With 0 bases clipped from V and 5 bases from J, the junction kept 16 bases outside the gene matches. This CDR3 is CASSQDGFLAGGPRETQYF. In DNA, the CDR3 is TGTGCCAGCAGCCAAGATGGTTTTTTGGCGGGGGGGCCACGGGAGACCCAGTACTTC.

The chain combines TRBV28 with TRBJ1-1; a possible D gene is TRBD1 (6 bases). This CDR3 has 11 amino acids. Germline V gene lookup returns CDR1 MDHEN and CDR2 SYDVKM. Deletions cut 8 bases from V and 8 bases from J, with 12 bases between. This chain's CDR3 is CASDKQGEAFF. CDR3 in DNA: TGTGCCAGCGACAAACAGGGCGAAGCTTTCTTT.

This clone was counted once. V and J are TRBV2 and TRBJ2-5; tentatively, D is TRBD1 (5 bases). Trimming left V 4 bases short and J 5 bases short, with 14 bases between. From germline, CDR1 is SNHLY and CDR2 FYNNEI. This CDR3 is built from 14 residues. The CDR3: CASSVQGIGETQYF. The CDR3 DNA reads as TGTGCCAGCAGTGTTCAGGGTATAGGGGAGACCCAGTACTTC.

The chain couples TRBV19 to TRBJ1-2, with D perhaps matching TRBD1 (5 bases). Between the trimmed V and J ends, which lost 3 bases and 2 bases, there was a span of 16 bases. CDR1 LNHDA and CDR2 SQIVND come from the germline V gene (reference sequence). The CDR3 is 16 residues long. CDR3: CASSIPGLGENYGYTF. The CDR3 coding sequence is TGTGCCAGTAGTATCCCTGGTTTAGGGGAAAACTATGGCTACACCTTC.

The rearrangement uses TRBV7-6 and TRBJ1-1; TRBD1 agrees at 7 bases. CDR1 and CDR2 from the germline V gene are SGHVS and FNYEAQ. Trimming at V came to 5 bases and at J to 3 bases, leaving 9 bases not matched to a gene. This CDR3 contains 15 residues. CDR3 coding DNA: TGTGCCAGCAGCCCTCGGACAGGTGCCGACACTGAAGCTTTCTTT. Protein: CASSPRTGADTEAFF.

The chain joins TRBV30 to TRBJ1-4, with 7 bases identical to TRBD1. Germline CDR1 and CDR2: GTSNPN and SVGIG (reference sequence). J was trimmed by 5 bases and V by 5 bases; bases with no gene match: 11. CDR3 length: 15 residues. The CDR3 DNA reads as TGTGCCTGGCTACCCGGGGGACAGATGAATGAAAAACTGTTTTTT. Amino acid sequence: CAWLPGGQMNEKLFF.